This T cell receptor beta chain emerged from a study of CXCR3-negative and CXCR3-positive naive CD8 T cells. Whole-study results and caveats: The TRB CDR3s that CXCR3-positive naive cells carried were more hydrophobic than those of CXCR3-negative naive cells.

According to its frequency, this clonotype is medium-sized. Its antigen is still unknown. Carrying UMI labels, the TRB cDNA libraries were prepared through 5' RACE. TCRdb re-called the 5' RACE reads and gives one entry per CDR3 protein, without DNA. This sample's clone table lists tens of thousands of distinct CDR3 sequences. The CDR3 covers 18 residues. The chain uses TRBV23-1 and TRBJ2-7; absent DNA, TCRdb's TRBD1 call cannot be checked. TRBV23-1 is an ORF; its function is uncertain. Sequenced sample: naive CXCR3+ CD8+ T cells from blood. Subset in this sample: CD45RO-CCR7+CD27+CD95- naive CD8+ T cells expressing CXCR3 (TNR3+). The sequence came from a human donor in good health. Some clones in this sample may be carry-over from other donors' samples. CDR3 region: CASSHPIQGACVSYEQYF.